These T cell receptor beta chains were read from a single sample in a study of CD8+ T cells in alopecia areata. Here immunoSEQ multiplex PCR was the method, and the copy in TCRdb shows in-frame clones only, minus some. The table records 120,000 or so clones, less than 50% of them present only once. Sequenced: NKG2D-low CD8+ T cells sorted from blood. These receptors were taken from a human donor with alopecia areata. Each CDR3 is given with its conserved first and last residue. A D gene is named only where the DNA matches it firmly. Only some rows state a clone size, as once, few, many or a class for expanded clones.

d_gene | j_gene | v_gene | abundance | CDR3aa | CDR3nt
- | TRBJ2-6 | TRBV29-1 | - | CSVEDIKQGGSSTAGANVLTF | TGCAGCGTTGAAGATATAAAACAGGGTGGTTCAAGTACGGCTGGGGCCAACGTCCTGACTTTC
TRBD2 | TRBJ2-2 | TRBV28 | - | CASSLGRGTGELFF | TGTGCCAGCAGTTTAGGGAGGGGCACCGGGGAGCTGTTTTTT
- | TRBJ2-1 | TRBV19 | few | CASSIGQTSYNEQFF | TGTGCCAGTAGTATTGGACAGACAAGTTACAATGAGCAGTTCTTC
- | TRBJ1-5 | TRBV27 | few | CASSWDGANQPQHF | TGTGCCAGCAGTTGGGACGGAGCAAATCAGCCCCAGCATTTT
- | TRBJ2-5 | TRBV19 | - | CASSVTGETQYF | TGTGCCAGTAGTGTAACAGGGGAGACCCAGTACTTC
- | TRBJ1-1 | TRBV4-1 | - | CASSQDFGSTEAFF | TGCGCCAGCAGCCAAGATTTCGGGAGCACTGAAGCTTTCTTT
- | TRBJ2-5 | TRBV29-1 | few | CSVEDEETQYF | TGCAGCGTTGAAGATGAGGAAACCCAGTACTTC
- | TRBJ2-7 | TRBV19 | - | CVSSFRDAAYEQYF | TGTGTCAGTAGTTTCCGGGACGCCGCCTACGAGCAGTACTTC
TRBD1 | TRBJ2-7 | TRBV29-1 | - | CSVCRDSYEQYF | TGCAGCGTTTGCCGGGACAGCTACGAGCAGTACTTC
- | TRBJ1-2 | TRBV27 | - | CASSPTHSYGYTF | TGTGCCAGCAGTCCGACCCACAGCTATGGCTACACCTTC
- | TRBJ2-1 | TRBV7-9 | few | CASSLANEQFF | TGTGCCAGCAGCTTAGCCAATGAGCAGTTCTTC
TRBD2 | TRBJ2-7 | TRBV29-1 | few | CSVDGGRAYEQYF | TGCAGCGTTGACGGCGGGAGGGCCTACGAGCAGTACTTC